This entry describes one T cell receptor beta chain. Its antigen is undetermined. The sample comes from a study of post-analysis software for immune sequencing data. Study as a whole: As for disease course, relapsing-remitting, secondary progressive and progressive-relapsing multiple sclerosis were all included.

V was clipped by 6 bases and J by 7 bases, with 18 bases between them. CDR3 length: 14 amino acids. Unique molecular identifiers were present in the TCR beta cDNA libraries. Each batch of roughly 0.9 to 10 million T cells produced roughly 500,000 cDNA molecules. Via MiXCR, TCRdb re-called the PCR reads, giving one row per CDR3 protein. Of about 570,000 distinct CDR3 sequences in the sample, around a third are singletons; the top ten hold under 7%. Findings and limits, study-wide: Compared against controls, patients with multiple sclerosis displayed significantly lower normalized Chao1 diversity. Patients used about 5 TRBV segments, including TRBV5-6, TRBV5-1 and TRBV20-1, more often than controls.

The clonotype comes from a girl aged 2-17 years with multiple sclerosis. V gene TRBV12-3 or TRBV12-4 combines with J gene TRBJ1-2, with D perhaps TRBD1 (5 bases). Input material: blood. The CDR3 spells CASRKGGWDCGYTF. CDR3 nucleotides: TGTGCCAGCAGGAAGGGAGGGTGGGACTGTGGCTACACCTTC.